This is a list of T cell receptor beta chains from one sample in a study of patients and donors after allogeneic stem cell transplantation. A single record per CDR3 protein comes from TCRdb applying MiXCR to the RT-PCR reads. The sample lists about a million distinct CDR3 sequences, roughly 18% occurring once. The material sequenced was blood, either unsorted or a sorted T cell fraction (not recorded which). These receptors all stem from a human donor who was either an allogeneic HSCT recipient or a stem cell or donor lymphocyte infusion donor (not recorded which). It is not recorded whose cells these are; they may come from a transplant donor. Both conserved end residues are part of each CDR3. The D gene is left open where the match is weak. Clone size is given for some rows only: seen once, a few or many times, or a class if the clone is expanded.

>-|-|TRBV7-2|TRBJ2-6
CASSILPSSGANVLTF
TGTGCCAGCAGCATCCTCCCCAGCTCTGGGGCCAACGTCCTGACTTTC
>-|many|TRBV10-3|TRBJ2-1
CAISESGPNEQFF
TGTGCCATCAGTGAGTCGGGACCCAATGAGCAGTTCTTC
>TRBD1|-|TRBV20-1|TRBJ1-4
CSARPGDRGLDEKLFF
TGCAGTGCTAGGCCAGGAGACAGGGGGCTGGACGAAAAACTGTTTTTT
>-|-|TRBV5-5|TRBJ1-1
CASSDTTDTEAFF
TGTGCCAGCAGCGACACTACGGACACTGAAGCTTTCTTT
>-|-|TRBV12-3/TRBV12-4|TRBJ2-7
CASSLKVLAVPYEQYF
TGTGCCAGCAGTTTAAAGGTATTAGCGGTCCCCTACGAGCAGTACTTC
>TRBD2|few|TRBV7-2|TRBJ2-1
CASSPRLADEQFF
TGTGCCAGCAGCCCACGACTAGCTGATGAGCAGTTCTTC
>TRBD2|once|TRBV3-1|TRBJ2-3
CASSRGGGEFDTQYF
TGTGCCAGCAGCCGCGGGGGGGGGGAGTTCGATACGCAGTATTTT
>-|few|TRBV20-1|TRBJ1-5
CSARDVRDRRNQPQHF
TGCAGTGCTAGAGATGTACGGGATAGGCGCAATCAGCCCCAGCATTTT
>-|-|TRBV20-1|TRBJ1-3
CSASRSKPGNTIYF
TGCAGTGCTAGTCGGTCGAAACCTGGAAACACCATATATTTT
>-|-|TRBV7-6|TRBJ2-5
CASSLNNGLETQYF
TGTGCCAGCAGCTTAAATAACGGGCTGGAGACCCAGTACTTC
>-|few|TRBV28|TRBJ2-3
CASRGGSRRTDTQYF
TGTGCCAGCAGGGGCGGATCACGGCGCACAGATACGCAGTATTTT
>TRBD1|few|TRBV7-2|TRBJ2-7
CASSSSGTGPYEQYF
TGTGCCAGCAGCTCGTCCGGGACAGGCCCCTACGAGCAGTACTTC
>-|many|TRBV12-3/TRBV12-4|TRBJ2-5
CASRTGPPQYF
TGTGCCAGCAGAACCGGCCCTCCCCAGTACTTC
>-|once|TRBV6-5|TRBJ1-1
CASSYILRPVMNTEAFF
TGTGCCAGCAGTTACATTCTACGCCCGGTTATGAACACTGAAGCTTTCTTT
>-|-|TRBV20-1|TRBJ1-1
CSARVPLGPEAFF
TGCAGTGCTAGAGTGCCTTTGGGGCCTGAAGCTTTCTTT
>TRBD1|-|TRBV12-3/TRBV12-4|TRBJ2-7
CASSPGGVGTGLYEQYF
TGTGCCAGCAGTCCCGGGGGTGTGGGGACAGGGCTCTACGAGCAGTACTTC
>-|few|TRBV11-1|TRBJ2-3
CASRRAENTDTQYF
TGTGCCAGCCGAAGGGCAGAAAACACAGATACGCAGTATTTT
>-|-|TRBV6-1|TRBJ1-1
CASSRLGWVNTEAFF
TGTGCCAGCAGCCGCTTAGGCTGGGTGAACACTGAAGCTTTCTTT
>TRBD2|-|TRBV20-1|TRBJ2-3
CSTSSSGGSTDTQYF
TGCAGTACCTCTTCTAGCGGGGGATCCACAGATACGCAGTATTTT
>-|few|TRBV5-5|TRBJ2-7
CASSLVPVIYEQYF
TGTGCCAGCAGCTTGGTTCCAGTTATCTACGAGCAGTACTTC
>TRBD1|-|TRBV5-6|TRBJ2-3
CASSGGQGIDTQYF
TGTGCCAGCAGCGGTGGACAGGGTATAGATACGCAGTATTTT
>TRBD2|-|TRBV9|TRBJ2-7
CASSVSPAGGAYEQYF
TGTGCCAGCAGCGTAAGCCCCGCGGGGGGAGCCTACGAGCAGTACTTC
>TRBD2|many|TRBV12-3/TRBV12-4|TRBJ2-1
CASSPGLTYNEQFF
TGTGCCAGCAGCCCGGGACTAACATACAATGAGCAGTTCTTC
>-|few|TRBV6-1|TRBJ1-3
CASSGVLDSGNTIYF
TGTGCCAGCAGTGGCGTCCTGGACTCTGGAAACACCATATATTTT
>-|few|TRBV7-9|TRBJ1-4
CASSPDSVLHEKLFF
TGTGCCAGCAGCCCGGACAGCGTCCTACATGAAAAACTGTTTTTT
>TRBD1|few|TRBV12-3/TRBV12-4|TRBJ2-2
CASRKGDRGRLVTGELFF
TGTGCCAGCAGAAAAGGGGACAGGGGGCGCTTGGTTACCGGGGAGCTGTTTTTT
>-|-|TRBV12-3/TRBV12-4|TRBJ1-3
CASAPVASGNTIYF
TGTGCCAGCGCGCCGGTAGCCTCTGGAAACACCATATATTTT
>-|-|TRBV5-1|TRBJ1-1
CASSLARPLGTEAFF
TGCGCCAGCAGCTTGGCTCGGCCTCTGGGCACTGAAGCTTTCTTT
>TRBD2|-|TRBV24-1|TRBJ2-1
CATSEGGRTSVNNEQFF
TGTGCCACCAGTGAAGGCGGTAGGACTAGCGTAAACAATGAGCAGTTCTTC
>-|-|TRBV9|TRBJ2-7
CASSRQSARYEQYF
TGTGCCAGCTCCCGTCAGTCTGCGCGGTACGAGCAGTACTTC
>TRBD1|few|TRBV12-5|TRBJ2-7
CASGRTGVGYEQYF
TGTGCTAGTGGCCGGACAGGTGTGGGATACGAGCAGTACTTC
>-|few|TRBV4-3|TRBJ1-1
CASSQDKVWNTEAFF
TGCGCCAGCAGCCAAGATAAAGTCTGGAACACTGAAGCTTTCTTT
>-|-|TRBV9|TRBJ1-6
CASSQTGRPGDYNSPLHF
TGTGCCAGCAGCCAAACGGGCCGCCCAGGGGATTATAATTCACCCCTCCACTTT
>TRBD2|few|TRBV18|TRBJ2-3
CASSPLASGGFTDTQYF
TGTGCCAGCTCACCATTGGCTAGCGGGGGATTCACAGATACGCAGTATTTT
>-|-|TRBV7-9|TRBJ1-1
CASSFGGSSTEAFF
TGTGCCAGCAGCTTTGGGGGATCGAGCACTGAAGCTTTCTTT
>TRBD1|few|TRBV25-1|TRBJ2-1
CASSELGTGDNEQFF
TGTGCCAGCAGTGAATTAGGAACAGGGGACAATGAGCAGTTCTTC